This TCR beta chain is from a study of response to subunit inactivated influenza vaccine. Using its own MiXCR run on the RT-PCR reads, TCRdb lists one record per CDR3 protein. The repertoire has about 570,000 distinct CDR3 sequences, around 10% of them found once; the top ten carry approximately 10%. There are a few counts of this clonotype. Germline CDR1 and CDR2: SGHRS and YFSETQ. The CDR3 length is 17 residues. The V gene end was trimmed by 3 bases and the J gene end by 2 bases; junction bases not matched to a gene: 10. These records were also assigned to another study, of T cells expressing NK-cell markers. That paper adds: Generation of TCR beta cDNA was performed by 5'RACE template switching incorporating UMIs. Investigators obtained TCR beta repertoires from sorted CD3+CD56+NKG2C+, CD3+CD56+NKG2C- and CD3+CD56-NKG2C+ T cells. Among eight sequenced donors, seven carried HCMV seropositivity while one was seronegative. Dominant NKG2C+ clonotypes accounted for about 1.0-8% of CD8+ T cells in about six donors. Dominance of the CD3+CD56-NKG2C+ fraction by these clonotypes also held in several donors.

This material consisted of PBMCs from blood, taken on the day of vaccination. The clonotype originates from a man aged 50 to 60 who received an inactivated influenza vaccine. The V gene is TRBV5-1, the J gene TRBJ2-3, with 9 bases fitting TRBD2. CDR3 protein: CASSSRHGGRDTDTQYF. The CDR3 DNA sequence: TGCGCCAGCAGCTCAAGACATGGCGGGAGGGACACAGATACGCAGTATTTT.